The 7 T cell receptor beta chains presented below share a single source sample, sequenced in a study of control samples from healthy donors and cancer patients. TCRdb's table, derived via immunoSEQ multiplex PCR, lists solely in-frame clones and lacks some. The top ten clones hold 1.1% to 1.5% of a sample with about 180,000 clones, around 94% of them seen once. The sample consisted of blood. The receptors shown here come from a woman aged 18-29 years in good health.

V is TRBV10-3 and J is TRBJ2-7; TRBD2 agrees at 8 bases. The germline gives CDR1 ENHRY, CDR2 SYGVKD. Trimming cost V 4 bases and J 6 bases; bases outside gene matches: 8. CDR3 length: 14 residues. CDR3 sequence: CAISGPGRGGEQYF. CDR3 sequence (DNA): TGTGCCATCAGTGGGCCCGGGAGGGGCGGCGAGCAGTACTTC.

J is TRBJ1-1 and V is TRBV24-1; D gene unclear. In germline, CDR1 is KGHDR, CDR2 SFDVKD. The CDR3 has 13 amino acids. V gave up 9 bases and J gave up 4 bases, with 14 bases separating them. The CDR3 is CATLEPLGTEAFF. The CDR3 bases are TGTGCCACCTTAGAACCTCTGGGCACTGAAGCTTTCTTT.

This chain uses TRBV7-2 with TRBJ1-5, with D hard to call. Trimming removed 1 base from V and 4 bases from J, with 11 bases in between. Germline V gene lookup returns CDR1 SGHTA and CDR2 FQGNSA. The CDR3 runs to 15 residues. The CDR3 loop reads CASSLGMGPNQPQHF. DNA for the CDR3: TGTGCCAGCAGCTTAGGGATGGGCCCAAATCAGCCCCAGCATTTT.

J is TRBJ2-7 and V is TRBV7-2; 9 bases are shared with TRBD1. J lost 4 bases, V lost 1 base, and 5 bases had no gene match. This CDR3 comprises 15 residues. Germline loops: CDR1 SGHTA, CDR2 FQGNSA. CDR3 in amino acids: CASSLVGQGRYEQYF. Written as DNA, the CDR3 is TGTGCCAGCAGCTTAGTCGGACAGGGGAGGTACGAGCAGTACTTC. The full variable domain, completed using reference TRBV7-2 and TRBJ2-7, is GAGVSQSPSNKVTEKGKDVELRCDPISGHTALYWYRQSLGQGLEFLIYFQGNSAPDKSGLPSDRFSAERTGGSVSTLTIQRTQQEDSAVYLCASSLVGQGRYEQYFGPGTRLTVT.

The chain is built from TRBV29-1 and TRBJ2-1, with D perhaps matching TRBD2 (6 bases). V lost 0 bases and J 5 bases, leaving 11 bases between the germline ends. The CDR3 totals 14 residues. In germline, CDR1 is SQVTM, CDR2 ANQGSEA. CDR3 in amino acids: CSVEERTIHNEQFF. The CDR3 coding sequence is TGCAGCGTTGAAGAGAGGACTATCCACAATGAGCAGTTCTTC.

CDR3: CAISEQWNTEAFF. In nucleotides, the CDR3 is TGTGCCATCAGTGAACAATGGAACACTGAAGCTTTCTTT. The chain links TRBV10-3 to TRBJ1-1; D call uncertain. Trimming stripped 3 bases from V and 1 base from J, with 6 bases between. This CDR3 has 13 residues. The V gene's germline CDR1 is ENHRY and CDR2 SYGVKD.

V gene TRBV28 combines with J gene TRBJ2-7, with 12 bases matching TRBD2. From germline, CDR1 is MDHEN and CDR2 SYDVKM. V was pared by 4 bases and J by 0 bases, with 7 bases of the junction left unmatched. The CDR3 runs 17 residues. As DNA, the CDR3 is TGTGCCAGCAGTTCGGAAGGGACTAGCGGGCCCTCCTACGAGCAGTACTTC. This codes for CASSSEGTSGPSYEQYF.